These T cell receptor beta chains were read from a single sample in a study of radiotherapy plus CTLA-4 blockade in lung cancer. Libraries were prepared by immunoSEQ multiplex PCR; TCRdb keeps only in-frame clonotypes and omits some of them. The sample lists 75,000 to 100,000 clones, approximately 86% occurring once. The sample in question was peripheral blood, obtained from a patient treated with radiotherapy plus ipilimumab. These receptors came from a human donor with non-small cell lung cancer that progressed on radiotherapy plus ipilimumab. Each CDR3 is given with its conserved first and last residue. D genes are given only for firm matches. Not all rows give a size; the values are once, few, many and, for expanded clones, a class.

abundance	d_gene	v_gene	j_gene	CDR3aa	CDR3nt
few	TRBD1	TRBV9	TRBJ1-2	CASSFGSDRGQGGYTF	TGTGCCAGCAGCTTTGGATCAGACAGGGGGCAGGGTGGCTACACCTTC
-	-	TRBV12-5	TRBJ1-5	CASGLVPNDQPQHF	TGTGCTAGTGGTTTGGTACCGAACGATCAGCCCCAGCATTTT
few	-	TRBV30	TRBJ2-7	CAWSPGLGYEQYF	TGTGCCTGGAGCCCGGGTCTAGGGTACGAGCAGTACTTC
-	-	TRBV5-1	TRBJ2-1	CASSLLTHNEQFF	TGCGCCAGCAGCTTACTCACTCACAATGAGCAGTTCTTC
-	-	TRBV5-1	TRBJ1-1	CASSRDGGPTEAFF	TGCGCCAGCAGCAGGGACGGCGGACCCACTGAAGCTTTCTTT
-	-	TRBV6-5	TRBJ1-2	CASSYGSGYGYTF	TGTGCCAGCAGTTACGGGTCAGGCTATGGCTACACCTTC
-	-	TRBV18	TRBJ2-5	CASSPSGTSQETQYF	TGTGCCAGCTCACCCTCCGGGACGTCCCAAGAGACCCAGTACTTC
-	TRBD2	TRBV7-6	TRBJ2-5	CASSPTAPSGETQYF	TGTGCCAGCAGCCCGACCGCCCCTAGCGGAGAGACCCAGTACTTC
-	-	TRBV7-9	TRBJ1-1	CASSLAAGHGNTEAFF	TGTGCCAGCAGCTTAGCCGCAGGGCACGGGAACACTGAAGCTTTCTTT
once	-	TRBV21-1	TRBJ2-2	CASSNSGTSGRFDTGELFF	TGTGCCAGCAGCAATTCCGGGACTAGCGGGAGGTTTGACACCGGGGAGCTGTTTTTT
-	TRBD1	TRBV19	TRBJ1-5	CASSIEQGAKPQHF	TGTGCCAGTAGTATAGAGCAGGGGGCTAAGCCCCAGCATTTT
-	-	TRBV29-1	TRBJ2-3	CSVDAQGLRTDTQYF	TGCAGCGTTGATGCACAGGGACTGAGGACAGATACGCAGTATTTT
-	-	TRBV2	TRBJ1-1	CASRRQQNTEAFF	TGTGCCAGCAGGAGACAGCAGAACACTGAAGCTTTCTTT
-	-	TRBV11-3	TRBJ2-1	CASSFGHDNEQFF	TGTGCCAGCAGCTTCGGCCATGACAATGAGCAGTTCTTC
-	-	TRBV5-1	TRBJ1-1	CASSLDPQRRNTEAFF	TGCGCCAGCAGCTTGGACCCCCAAAGGAGGAACACTGAAGCTTTCTTT
-	-	TRBV9	TRBJ2-3	CASSVGAADTQYF	TGTGCCAGCAGCGTAGGGGCGGCAGATACGCAGTATTTT
-	-	TRBV25-1	TRBJ2-1	CASSEGRQGPYNEQFF	TGTGCCAGCAGTGAAGGTCGGCAGGGCCCCTACAATGAGCAGTTCTTC
-	-	TRBV7-9	TRBJ2-7	CASSFYGGTLSYEQYF	TGTGCCAGCAGCTTTTATGGCGGGACCCTCTCCTACGAGCAGTACTTC
-	-	TRBV6-1	TRBJ1-5	CASRANVGQPQHF	TGTGCCAGCAGGGCGAACGTGGGTCAGCCCCAGCATTTT
-	TRBD1	TRBV5-1	TRBJ1-3	CASTLGTGPGNTIYF	TGCGCCAGTACTCTTGGGACAGGGCCTGGAAACACCATATATTTT
-	-	TRBV6-5	TRBJ2-5	CASSYGGNLETQYF	TGTGCCAGCAGTTACGGTGGAAATCTGGAGACCCAGTACTTC
-	-	TRBV19	TRBJ2-2	CASSRYTNTGELFF	TGTGCCAGTAGTCGCTATACCAACACCGGGGAGCTGTTTTTT
-	-	TRBV5-1	TRBJ2-7	CASSPQGRATYEQYF	TGCGCCAGCAGCCCCCAGGGGAGGGCTACCTACGAGCAGTACTTC
-	TRBD1	TRBV5-1	TRBJ1-2	CASSEDRGPRYGYTF	TGCGCCAGCAGCGAGGACAGGGGGCCGAGGTATGGCTACACCTTC
few	-	TRBV4-1	TRBJ1-5	CASSQHWAGQGTSQPQHF	TGCGCCAGCAGCCAGCACTGGGCAGGGCAGGGAACAAGTCAGCCCCAGCATTTT
-	-	TRBV5-1	TRBJ1-1	CASSRTAMNTEAFF	TGCGCCAGCAGCCGGACAGCTATGAACACTGAAGCTTTCTTT
-	-	TRBV18	TRBJ1-1	CASSSKEGVTEAFF	TGTGCCAGCTCATCAAAGGAAGGGGTTACTGAAGCTTTCTTT
-	-	TRBV29-1	TRBJ1-3	CSVDRGGNTIYF	TGCAGCGTTGATAGAGGGGGAAACACCATATATTTT
-	TRBD2	TRBV7-9	TRBJ2-1	CASSRMAGTSGSHNNEQFF	TGTGCCAGCAGCAGAATGGCCGGGACTAGCGGGAGTCACAACAATGAGCAGTTCTTC
medium-sized	-	TRBV5-6	TRBJ2-5	CASSLAFGVETQYF	TGTGCCAGCAGCTTGGCCTTCGGGGTAGAGACCCAGTACTTC
-	-	TRBV6-5	TRBJ2-7	CASSYLARPDEQYF	TGTGCCAGCAGTTACCTAGCGAGACCCGACGAGCAGTACTTC
-	TRBD2	TRBV25-1	TRBJ2-7	CAISSASGDYEQYF	TGTGCCATTTCGTCAGCTAGCGGGGACTACGAGCAGTACTTC
-	-	TRBV7-2	TRBJ1-3	CASSSLSQGLRNTIYF	TGTGCCAGCAGCTCCCTTTCCCAGGGACTTCGAAACACCATATATTTT